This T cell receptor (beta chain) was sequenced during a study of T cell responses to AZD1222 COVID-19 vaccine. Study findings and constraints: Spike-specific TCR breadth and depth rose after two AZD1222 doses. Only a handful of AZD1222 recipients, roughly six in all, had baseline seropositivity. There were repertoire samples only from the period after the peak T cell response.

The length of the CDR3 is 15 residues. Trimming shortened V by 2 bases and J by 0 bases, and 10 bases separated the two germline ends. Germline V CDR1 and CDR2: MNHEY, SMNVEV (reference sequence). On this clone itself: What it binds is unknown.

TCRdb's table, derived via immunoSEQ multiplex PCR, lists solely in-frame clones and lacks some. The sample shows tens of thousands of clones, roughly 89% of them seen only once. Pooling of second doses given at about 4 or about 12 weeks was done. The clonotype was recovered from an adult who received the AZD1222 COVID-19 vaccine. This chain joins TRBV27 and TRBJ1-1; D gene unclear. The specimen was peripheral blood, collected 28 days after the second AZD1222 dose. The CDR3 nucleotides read TGTGCCAGCAGTTTAGTGGGGTGGATGAACACTGAAGCTTTCTTT. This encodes CASSLVGWMNTEAFF.